These T cell receptor beta chains were read from a single sample in a study of identical twins. TCRdb re-derived calls from the 5' RACE reads in MiXCR, one entry per CDR3 protein. This table holds 500,000 or so distinct CDR3 sequences, 13% to 15% found once. These data also featured in a second study, about yellow fever vaccine responses in identical twins.

Sequenced input: CD4+ T cells sorted from blood. The receptors stem from a woman younger than 35 in good health. The CDR3 runs from the conserved cysteine through the conserved F or W. D genes are given only for firm matches.

>13|.|TRBV20-1
CSARDRVLLVQFF
>16|TRBD2|TRBV12-3/TRBV12-4
CASSTDAGVSYNEQFF
>15|TRBD1|TRBV15
CATSEDAGGPDTQYF
>15|TRBD1|TRBV9
CANSDRGPSYNEQFF
>12|.|TRBV20-1
CSAPGEGSPLHF
>12|.|TRBV7-2
CASSLQYREAFF
>15|TRBD2|TRBV2
CASRATTKRGIEQFF
>15|.|TRBV7-8
CASSRPFQSSYEQYF
>15|.|TRBV20-1
CSARGVGAITDTQYF
>14|.|TRBV2
CASRKDPGTDTQYF
>16|TRBD1|TRBV6-5
CASSYRGQGSSGELFF
>13|.|TRBV21-1
CASSKVFAYEQFF
>14|.|TRBV19
CASSIDRATDTQYF
>16|TRBD1|TRBV15
CATSRVRGTGSISQFF
>15|.|TRBV29-1
CSVESAPFMGNEQFF
>13|.|TRBV25-1
CASSEWVSYEQYF
>14|.|TRBV11-2
CASSLGRGNTEAFF
>14|.|TRBV24-1
CATSQASGANVLTF
>17|TRBD1|TRBV7-2
CASTSQTGTVGADTQYF
>13|TRBD2|TRBV6-1
CASGTRGPDTQYF
>14|.|TRBV10-2
CASIGADMNTEAFF
>17|TRBD2|TRBV20-1
CSAGSLAGEFISNEQFF
>16|TRBD2|TRBV10-1
CASSYGLAGGINEQFF
>20|TRBD2|TRBV10-2
CASSESWLAGGAPRKETQYF
>15|.|TRBV5-1
CASSLGGMSNYGYTF
>12|.|TRBV3-1
CASSQGEGPALF
>15|.|TRBV4-1
CASSQTGFSYNEQFF
>13|.|TRBV20-1
CSAQDGTNEKLFF
>16|.|TRBV11-2
CASSLVGQTYGDTQYF
>13|.|TRBV4-1
CASSGGGWKTQYF
>15|.|TRBV28
CASSLAGGLNYGYTF
>13|.|TRBV20-1
CSARLPGAYEQYF
>14|.|TRBV15
CATSSWDPRGELFF
>16|.|TRBV2
CASSDRRPTSTDTQYF
>17|.|TRBV4-1
CASSQGISVVSSYEQYF
>13|TRBD2|TRBV3-1
CASSQGTGTRGYF
>13|.|TRBV7-2
CASKRSTNEKLFF
>13|.|TRBV5-5
CASKESSYNEQFF
>16|TRBD2|TRBV29-1
CSVDGTSGASTDTQYF
>14|TRBD2|TRBV7-8
CASSFGLVDNEQFF
>14|.|TRBV4-1
CASSQDGVSYEQYF
>16|.|TRBV12-3/TRBV12-4
CASSLQMGSGANVLTF
>12|TRBD1|TRBV10-3
CAIRGQNYGYTF
>17|TRBD2|TRBV9
CASSVGLADSNTGELFF
>15|TRBD2|TRBV7-2
CASSLTTSGRIEQYF
>15|TRBD1|TRBV12-3/TRBV12-4
CASSSTGQHNSPLHF
>17|TRBD2|TRBV5-1
CASSSGSQAGVWAEQYF
>12|.|TRBV28
CASSFQADTQYF
>20|.|TRBV6-2/TRBV6-3
CASSYSRSGYRPLQGYTQYF
>13|.|TRBV9
CASSGNRNTEAFF
>16|.|TRBV30
CAWSVKLVAARGTQYF
>17|TRBD2|TRBV19
CASGRLAGGLAKNIQYF
>16|.|TRBV6-2/TRBV6-3
CASSPLPASFYNEQFF
>15|.|TRBV3-1
CASSQRGSGYNEQFF